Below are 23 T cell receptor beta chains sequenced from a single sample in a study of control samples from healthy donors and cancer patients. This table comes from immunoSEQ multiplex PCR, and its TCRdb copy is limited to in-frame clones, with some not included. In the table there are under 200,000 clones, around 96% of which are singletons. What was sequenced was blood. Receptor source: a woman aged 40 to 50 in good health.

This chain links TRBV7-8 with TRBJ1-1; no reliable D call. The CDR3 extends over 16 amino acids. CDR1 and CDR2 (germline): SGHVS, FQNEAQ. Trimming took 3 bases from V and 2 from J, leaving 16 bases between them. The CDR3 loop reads CASSFTLDGDNTEAFF. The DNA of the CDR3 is TGTGCCAGCAGCTTTACCTTGGACGGAGATAACACTGAAGCTTTCTTT.

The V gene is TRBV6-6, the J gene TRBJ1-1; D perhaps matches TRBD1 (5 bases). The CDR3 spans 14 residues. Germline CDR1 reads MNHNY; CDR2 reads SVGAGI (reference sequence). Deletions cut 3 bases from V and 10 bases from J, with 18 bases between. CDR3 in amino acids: CASSYGAGPMGAFF. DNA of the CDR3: TGTGCCAGCAGTTATGGGGCAGGTCCTATGGGAGCTTTCTTT.

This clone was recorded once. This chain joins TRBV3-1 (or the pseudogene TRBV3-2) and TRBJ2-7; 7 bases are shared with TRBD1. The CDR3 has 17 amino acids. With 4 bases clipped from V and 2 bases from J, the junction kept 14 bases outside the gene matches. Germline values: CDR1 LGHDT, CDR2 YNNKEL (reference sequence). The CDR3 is CASSPGTDVLPAYEQYF. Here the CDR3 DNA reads TGTGCCAGCAGCCCAGGGACAGACGTACTCCCTGCCTACGAGCAGTACTTC.

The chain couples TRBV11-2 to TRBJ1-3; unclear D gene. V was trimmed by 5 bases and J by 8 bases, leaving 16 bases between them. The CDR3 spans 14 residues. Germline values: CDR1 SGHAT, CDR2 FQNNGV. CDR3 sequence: CASSPPGREDTIYF. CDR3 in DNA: TGTGCCAGCAGCCCCCCGGGGAGGGAGGACACCATATATTTT.

CDR3 sequence (DNA): TGCGCCAGCAGTGAGGCTAGCGGGAGCGATGAGCAGTTCTTC. It is translated as CASSEASGSDEQFF. This chain links TRBV10-1 with TRBJ2-1; 10 positions match TRBD2. The CDR3 runs 14 residues. The V segment lost 2 bases and the J segment 8 bases; nucleotides outside the gene matches: 3. Germline values: CDR1 WNHNN, CDR2 SYGVQD (reference sequence).

The CDR3 DNA reads TGTGCCAGCTCACCAGGGGCTTCACCCCTCCACTTT. It specifies CASSPGASPLHF. The chain carries TRBV18 and TRBJ1-6; D possibly corresponds to TRBD1 (5 bases). V lost 2 bases, J lost 9 bases, and 5 bases lay in between. CDR1 and CDR2 from the germline V gene are KGHSH and LQKENI. CDR3 length: 12 amino acids.

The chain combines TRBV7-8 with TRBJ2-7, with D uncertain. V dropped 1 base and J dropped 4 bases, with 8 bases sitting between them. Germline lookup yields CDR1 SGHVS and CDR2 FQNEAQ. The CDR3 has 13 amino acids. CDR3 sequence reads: CASSLEGLYEQYF. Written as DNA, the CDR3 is TGTGCCAGCAGCTTAGAAGGGCTTTACGAGCAGTACTTC.

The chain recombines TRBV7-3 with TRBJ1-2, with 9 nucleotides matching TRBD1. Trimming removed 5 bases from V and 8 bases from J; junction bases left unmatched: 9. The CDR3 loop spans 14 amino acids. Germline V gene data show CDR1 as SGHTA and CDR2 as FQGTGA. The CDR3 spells CASSPGQGLKGYTF. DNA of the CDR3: TGTGCCAGCAGCCCGGGACAGGGCCTAAAAGGCTACACCTTC.

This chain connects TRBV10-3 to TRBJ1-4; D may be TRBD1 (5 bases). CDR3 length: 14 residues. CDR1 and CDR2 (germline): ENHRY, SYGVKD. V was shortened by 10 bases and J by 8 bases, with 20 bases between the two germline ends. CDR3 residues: CATLPGEGREKLFF. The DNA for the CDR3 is TGTGCCACCCTACCGGGGGAAGGAAGGGAAAAACTGTTTTTT.

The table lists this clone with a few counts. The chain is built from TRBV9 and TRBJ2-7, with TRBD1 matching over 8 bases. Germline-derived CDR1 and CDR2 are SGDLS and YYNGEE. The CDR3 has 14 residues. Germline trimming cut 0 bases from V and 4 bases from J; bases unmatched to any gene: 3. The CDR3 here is CASSVGQGAYEQYF. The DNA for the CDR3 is TGTGCCAGCAGCGTAGGTCAGGGGGCTTACGAGCAGTACTTC.

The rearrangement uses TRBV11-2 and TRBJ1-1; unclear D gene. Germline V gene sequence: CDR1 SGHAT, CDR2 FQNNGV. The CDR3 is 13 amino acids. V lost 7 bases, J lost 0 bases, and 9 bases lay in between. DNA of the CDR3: TGTGCCAGCAACTATCAGATGAACACTGAAGCTTTCTTT. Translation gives CASNYQMNTEAFF. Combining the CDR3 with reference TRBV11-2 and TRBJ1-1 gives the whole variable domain EAGVAQSPRYKIIEKRQSVAFWCNPISGHATLYWYQQILGQGPKLLIQFQNNGVVDDSQLPKDRFSAERLKGVDSTLKIQPAKLEDSAVYLCASNYQMNTEAFFGQGTRLTVV.

CDR3 loop: CASSLPSTYEQYF. In nucleotides, the CDR3 is TGTGCCAGCAGCTTACCCTCTACATACGAGCAGTACTTC. The rearrangement links TRBV7-9 to TRBJ2-7; D gene unclear. The CDR3 consists of 13 residues. CDR1 SEHNR and CDR2 FQNEAQ come from the germline V gene (reference sequence). Between the trimmed V and J ends, which lost 2 bases and 4 bases, there was a span of 9 bases.

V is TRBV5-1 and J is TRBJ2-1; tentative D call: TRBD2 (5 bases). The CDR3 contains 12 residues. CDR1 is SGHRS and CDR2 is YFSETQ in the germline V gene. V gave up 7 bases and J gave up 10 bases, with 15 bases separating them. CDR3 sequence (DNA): TGCGCCAGCGCAAACATACTAGACGAGCAGTTCTTC. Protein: CASANILDEQFF. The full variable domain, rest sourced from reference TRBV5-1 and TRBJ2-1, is KAGVTQTPRYLIKTRGQQVTLSCSPISGHRSVSWYQQTPGQGLQFLFEYFSETQRNKGNFPGRFSGRQFSNSRSEMNVSTLELGDSALYLCASANILDEQFFGPGTRLTVL.

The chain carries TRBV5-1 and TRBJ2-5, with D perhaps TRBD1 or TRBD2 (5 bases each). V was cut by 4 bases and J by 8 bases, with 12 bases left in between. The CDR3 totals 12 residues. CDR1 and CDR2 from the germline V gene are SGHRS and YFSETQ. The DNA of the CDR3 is TGCGCCAGCAGCGAGGGCCAGGGCACCCAGTACTTC. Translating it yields CASSEGQGTQYF.

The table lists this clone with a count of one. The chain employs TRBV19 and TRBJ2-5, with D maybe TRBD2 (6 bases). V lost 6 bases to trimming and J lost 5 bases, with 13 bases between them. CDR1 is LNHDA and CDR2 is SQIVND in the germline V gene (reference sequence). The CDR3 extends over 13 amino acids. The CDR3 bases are TGTGCCAGTAGCCCTAGCGCGGGGGAGACCCAGTACTTC. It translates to CASSPSAGETQYF.

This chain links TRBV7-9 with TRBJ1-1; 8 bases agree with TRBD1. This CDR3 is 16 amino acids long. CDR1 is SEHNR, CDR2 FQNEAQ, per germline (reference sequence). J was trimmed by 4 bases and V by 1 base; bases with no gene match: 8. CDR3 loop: CASSLDQGATGTEAFF. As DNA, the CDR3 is TGTGCCAGCAGCTTAGATCAGGGGGCTACGGGCACTGAAGCTTTCTTT.

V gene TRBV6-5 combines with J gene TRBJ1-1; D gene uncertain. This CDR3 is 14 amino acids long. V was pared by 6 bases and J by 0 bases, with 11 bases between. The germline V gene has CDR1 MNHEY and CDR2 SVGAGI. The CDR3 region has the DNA TGTGCCAGCAGCCATAGATCAATGAACACTGAAGCTTTCTTT. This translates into CASSHRSMNTEAFF.

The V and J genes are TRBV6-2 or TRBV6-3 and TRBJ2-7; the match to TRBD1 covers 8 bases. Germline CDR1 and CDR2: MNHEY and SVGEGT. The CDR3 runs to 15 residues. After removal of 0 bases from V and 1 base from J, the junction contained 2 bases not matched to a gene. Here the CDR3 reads CASSYSRDRSYEQYF. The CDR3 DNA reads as TGTGCCAGCAGTTACTCCAGGGACAGGTCCTACGAGCAGTACTTC.

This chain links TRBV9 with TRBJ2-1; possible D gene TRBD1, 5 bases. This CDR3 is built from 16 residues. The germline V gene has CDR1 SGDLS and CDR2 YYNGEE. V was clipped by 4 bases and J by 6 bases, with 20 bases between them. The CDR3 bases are TGTGCCAGCAGCCCCCTCGGACAAACGAGCTCCAATGAGCAGTTCTTC. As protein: CASSPLGQTSSNEQFF.

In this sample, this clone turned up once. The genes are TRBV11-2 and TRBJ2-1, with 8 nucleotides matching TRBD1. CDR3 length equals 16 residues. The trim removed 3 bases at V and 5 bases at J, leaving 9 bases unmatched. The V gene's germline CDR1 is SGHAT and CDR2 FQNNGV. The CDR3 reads CASSLRGQAKNNEQFF. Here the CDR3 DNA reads TGTGCCAGCAGCTTGAGGGGACAGGCTAAGAACAATGAGCAGTTCTTC.

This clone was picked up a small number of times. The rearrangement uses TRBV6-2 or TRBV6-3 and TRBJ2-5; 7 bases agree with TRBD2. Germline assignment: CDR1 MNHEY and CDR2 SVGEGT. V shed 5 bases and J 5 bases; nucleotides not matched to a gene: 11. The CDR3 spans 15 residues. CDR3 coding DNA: TGTGCCAGCAGTAGGCCGGGACTAAGGGAGGAGACCCAGTACTTC. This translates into CASSRPGLREETQYF.

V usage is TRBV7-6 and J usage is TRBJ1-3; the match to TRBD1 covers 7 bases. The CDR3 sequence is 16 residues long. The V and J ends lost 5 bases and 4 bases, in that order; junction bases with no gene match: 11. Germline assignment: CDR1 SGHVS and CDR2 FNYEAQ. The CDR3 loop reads CASSPGNRGIGNTIYF. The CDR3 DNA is TGTGCCAGCAGCCCTGGAAACAGGGGTATCGGAAACACCATATATTTT.

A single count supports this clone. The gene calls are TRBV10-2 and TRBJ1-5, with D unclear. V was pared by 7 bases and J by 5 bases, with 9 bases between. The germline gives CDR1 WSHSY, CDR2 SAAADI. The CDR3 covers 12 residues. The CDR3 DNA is TGCGCCAGCAAGGACGGGGATCAGCCCCAGCATTTT. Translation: CASKDGDQPQHF.